These 13 T cell receptor beta chains originate from one sample sequenced in a study of T-cell memory formation after mild COVID-19. From the 5' RACE reads, TCRdb called clonotypes with MiXCR, one entry per CDR3 protein. The top ten clones hold roughly 23% of a sample with approximately 270,000 distinct CDR3 sequences, about 17% of them seen once. The specimen was PBMCs or a T cell subset sorted from them (not recorded which). The receptors come from a man younger than 30 who had mild COVID-19 (a few samples of this study predate the infection). Cell type and time point are not known.

This clonotype showed up just a few times. The rearrangement joins TRBV10-1 to TRBJ2-2; D is uncertain. The CDR3 consists of 13 residues. Trimming removed 7 bases from V and 4 bases from J, with 10 bases in between. Germline CDR1 and CDR2: WNHNN and SYGVQD (reference sequence). CDR3 amino acids: CASTDKITGELFF. The CDR3 region has the DNA TGCGCCAGCACAGACAAAATCACCGGGGAGCTGTTTTTT.

The chain is built from TRBV13 and TRBJ1-2, with D unclear. Germline CDR1 and CDR2: PRHDT and FYEKMQ (reference sequence). The length of the CDR3 is 12 residues. The V and J ends lost 1 base and 6 bases respectively, with 6 bases between them. For the CDR3, the DNA is TGTGCCAGCAGCTTAGAAAATGATGGCTACACCTTC. Translated, it gives CASSLENDGYTF.

This chain links TRBV5-1 with TRBJ2-3; D gene ambiguous. This CDR3 has 16 amino acids. Per the germline V gene, CDR1 is SGHRS and CDR2 is YFSETQ. Trimming cost V 0 bases and J 2 bases, with 13 bases left between them. The CDR3 nucleotides read TGCGCCAGCAGCTTGGCCTGGGCAGACCCCACAGATACGCAGTATTTT. Its translation is CASSLAWADPTDTQYF.

CDR3 region: CASSHRGLAGGPMKQFF. CDR3 in DNA: TGTGCCAGCAGCCATCGGGGACTAGCGGGGGGGCCTATGAAGCAGTTCTTC. J is TRBJ2-1 and V is TRBV7-9; 16 positions agree with TRBD2. CDR1 SEHNR and CDR2 FQNEAQ come from the germline V gene (reference sequence). The CDR3 is 17 residues long. With 5 bases clipped from V and 11 bases from J, the junction kept 12 bases outside the gene matches.

V gene TRBV6-2 or TRBV6-3 combines with J gene TRBJ1-5; D gene ambiguous. CDR3 length: 15 amino acids. V was cut by 0 bases and J by 0 bases, with 6 bases left in between. CDR1 and CDR2 (germline): MNHEY, SVGEGT. The CDR3 coding sequence is TGTGCCAGCAGTTACTCGGGGTATAGCAATCAGCCCCAGCATTTT. It codes for CASSYSGYSNQPQHF.

V gene TRBV5-6 combines with J gene TRBJ1-3; D not resolved. The CDR3 runs 16 residues. Between the trimmed V and J ends, which lost 0 bases and 4 bases, there was a span of 14 bases. CDR1 is SGHDT, CDR2 YYEEEE, per germline. CDR3 sequence: CASSLVMVSRGNTIYF. For the CDR3, the DNA is TGTGCCAGCAGCTTGGTCATGGTATCGCGCGGAAACACCATATATTTT.

J is TRBJ2-1 and V is TRBV24-1; 8 positions agree with TRBD2. V gave up 4 bases and J gave up 14 bases; unmatched junction bases: 3. Germline CDR1 is KGHDR and CDR2 is SFDVKD. CDR3 length equals 11 residues. In DNA, the CDR3 is TGTGCCACCAGTGACGGGACTAGGGAGTTCTTC. Amino acid sequence: CATSDGTREFF.

The chain uses TRBV5-1 and TRBJ2-6; 10 bases align to TRBD1. The CDR3 has 16 amino acids. Germline V gene sequence: CDR1 SGHRS, CDR2 YFSETQ. The V and J ends lost 3 bases and 4 bases, in that order; junction bases with no gene match: 4. In DNA form, the CDR3 reads TGCGCCAGCAGCTCCGGGACAGGGGCCGGGGCCAACGTCCTGACTTTC. Translation: CASSSGTGAGANVLTF.

The chain links TRBV7-2 to TRBJ2-7; 9 bases line up with TRBD2. Germline lookup yields CDR1 SGHTA and CDR2 FQGNSA. The J segment lost 0 bases and the V segment lost 4 bases, leaving 4 bases of the junction unmatched. This CDR3 comprises 15 residues. The CDR3 DNA reads as TGTGCCAGCAGCTCAAGCGGGGGGCTCTCCTACGAGCAGTACTTC. Its protein is CASSSSGGLSYEQYF.

This clonotype was counted between two and nine times. The V gene is TRBV24-1, the J gene TRBJ2-7, with D perhaps TRBD2 (5 bases). CDR1 and CDR2 (germline): KGHDR, SFDVKD. The V gene lost 3 bases and the J gene lost 5 bases, with 10 bases spanning the gap. The CDR3 contains 13 residues. The CDR3 nucleotides are TGTGCCACCAGTGATCACGGGGTCCACGAGCAGTACGTC. It is translated as CATSDHGVHEQYV.

V usage is TRBV7-2 and J usage is TRBJ2-7; a possible D gene is TRBD1 (6 bases). The CDR3 length is 14 residues. Germline loops: CDR1 SGHTA, CDR2 FQGNSA. Trimming left V 3 bases short and J 0 bases short, with 9 bases between. The chain's CDR3 is CASSLGALSYEQYV. The CDR3 nucleotides read TGTGCCAGCAGCTTGGGGGCTCTCTCCTACGAGCAGTACGTC.

This clonotype appeared many times. This chain joins TRBV7-6 and TRBJ2-3; 10 bases are a match to TRBD2. The germline CDR1 and CDR2 sequences are SGHVS and FNYEAQ. Trimming removed 2 bases from V and 1 base from J; junction bases left unmatched: 0. The CDR3 runs 15 residues. CDR3: CASSLLAGGTDTQYF. The CDR3 DNA is TGTGCCAGCAGCTTACTAGCGGGGGGCACAGATACGCAGTATTTT.

This clonotype was seen a few times. CDR3 region: CASSLVGTGGPGELFF. In DNA form, the CDR3 reads TGTGCCAGCAGCTTAGTTGGGACAGGGGGCCCCGGGGAGCTGTTTTTT. The chain links TRBV7-2 to TRBJ2-2; 12 nucleotides line up with TRBD1. This CDR3 has 16 amino acids. The germline gives CDR1 SGHTA, CDR2 FQGNSA. V lost 1 base to trimming and J lost 6 bases; unmatched junction nucleotides: 3.